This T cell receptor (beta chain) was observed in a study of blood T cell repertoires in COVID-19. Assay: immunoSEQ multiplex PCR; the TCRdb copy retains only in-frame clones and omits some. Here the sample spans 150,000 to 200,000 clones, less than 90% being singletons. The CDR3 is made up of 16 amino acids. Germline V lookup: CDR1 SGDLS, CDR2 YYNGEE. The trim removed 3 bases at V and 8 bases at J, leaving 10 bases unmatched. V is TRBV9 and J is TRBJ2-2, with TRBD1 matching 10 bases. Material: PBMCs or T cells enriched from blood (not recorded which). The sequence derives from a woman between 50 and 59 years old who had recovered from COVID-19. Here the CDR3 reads CASSGVPPGQGGELFF. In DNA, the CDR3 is TGTGCCAGCAGCGGAGTTCCGCCGGGACAGGGGGGGGAGCTGTTTTTT.